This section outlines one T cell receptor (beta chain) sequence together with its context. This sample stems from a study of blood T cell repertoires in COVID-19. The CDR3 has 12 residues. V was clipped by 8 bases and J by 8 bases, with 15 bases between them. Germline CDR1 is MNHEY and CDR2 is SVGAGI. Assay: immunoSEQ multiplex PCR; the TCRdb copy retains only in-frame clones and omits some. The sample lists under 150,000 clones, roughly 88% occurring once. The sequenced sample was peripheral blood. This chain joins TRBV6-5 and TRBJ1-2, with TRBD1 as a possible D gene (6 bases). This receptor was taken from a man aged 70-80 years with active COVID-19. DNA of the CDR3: TGTGCCAGCGCCTCCGGACAGAGCGGCTACACCTTC. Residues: CASASGQSGYTF.